The clone carrying this T cell receptor beta chain was recorded once. Its antigen is not identified. The table came from immunoSEQ multiplex PCR; TCRdb's copy has only in-frame clones and leaves some out. This table has more than 85,000 clones, just over 85% appearing once. These data belong to a study of T cell responses to AZD1222 COVID-19 vaccine. Findings and caveats of the study: At 160-218 and 743-854, vaccine-associated CD4 TCRs were dominant, and they spanned spike. Donors, mostly white British, included more females; clonal diversity was possibly underestimated. All repertoire sampling was performed exclusively after the peak T cell response. Reports say nearly half of spike-specific TCRs go after unmutated variant regions.

The CDR3 spans 15 residues. V dropped 1 base and J dropped 4 bases, with 12 bases sitting between them. The germline V gene has CDR1 LNHDA and CDR2 SQIVND (reference sequence). This rearrangement joins TRBV19 to TRBJ2-3; a possible D gene is TRBD1 (6 bases). The sequenced sample was peripheral blood, obtained on day 0 of AZD1222 vaccination. This receptor was identified in an adult in good health. The CDR3 DNA reads as TGTGCCAGTAGTATAGGACAACAGGGTTCAGATACGCAGTATTTT. Translating gives CASSIGQQGSDTQYF.